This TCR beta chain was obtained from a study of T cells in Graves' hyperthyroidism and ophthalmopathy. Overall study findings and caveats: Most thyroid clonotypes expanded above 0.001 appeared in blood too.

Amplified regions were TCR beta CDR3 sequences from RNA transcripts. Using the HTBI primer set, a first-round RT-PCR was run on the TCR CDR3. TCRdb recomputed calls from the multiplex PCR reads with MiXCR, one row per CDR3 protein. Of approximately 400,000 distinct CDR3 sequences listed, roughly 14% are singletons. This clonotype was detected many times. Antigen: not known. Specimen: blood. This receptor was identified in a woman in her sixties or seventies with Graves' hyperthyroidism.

CDR3 residues: CASSARQLMNTEAFF. The CDR3 region has the DNA TGTGCCAGCAGTGCGAGACAGCTAATGAACACTGAAGCTTTCTTT. The rearrangement uses TRBV6-1 and TRBJ1-1; tentative D call: TRBD1 (5 bases). This CDR3 region has 15 residues. Per the germline V gene, CDR1 is MNHNS and CDR2 is SASEGT. V was clipped by 4 bases and J by 0 bases, with 12 bases between them.